These 31 T cell receptor beta chains share one sample of origin, sequenced in a study of blood T cells in healthy people across ages (dated by TCRdb to between 2014 and 2016). The library came from 5' RACE. TCRdb lists the instrument as Illumina HiSeq 2500. A second roughly 7 to 11 cycle PCR used a sample-barcoded 5' primer and a J-beta primer mix. The public reads were quality trimmed at Q25 with fastp and then assembled into clones with MiXCR by TCRdb, keeping productive beta chains. Merged by CDR3 protein, the rows form single entries marked with the most common genes and DNA. This sample is represented by hundreds of thousands of distinct CDR3 sequences; approximately 30% of them were singletons. The ten largest clones add up to around a sixth of the sample. The source material was blood. These receptors were obtained from a woman aged 80 or over in good health.

This clonotype was seen many times. This sequence joins TRBV29-1 and TRBJ2-7, with TRBD1 matching over 7 bases. Germline V lookup: CDR1 SQVTM, CDR2 ANQGSEA. The CDR3 is 13 amino acids. V shed 4 bases, J shed 4 bases, and the junction held 7 bases outside the gene matches. The CDR3 reads CSVAGTAEYEQYF. CDR3 nucleotide sequence: TGCAGCGTTGCCGGGACAGCAGAGTACGAGCAGTACTTC.

There are many counts of this clonotype. The rearrangement joins TRBV4-1 to TRBJ2-5, with 12 bases identical to TRBD2. V was pared by 4 bases and J by 5 bases, with 5 bases of the junction left unmatched. Germline V gives CDR1 MGHRA, CDR2 YSYEKL. CDR3 size: 15 residues. In nucleotides, the CDR3 is TGCGCCAGCAGCCCGGGACTAGCGGGTAGGGAGACCCAGTACTTC. This translates into CASSPGLAGRETQYF.

On this clonotype itself: A read error may be the cause here, since a much bigger clone is one base away. This chain links TRBV29-1 with TRBJ2-3, with 7 nucleotides matching TRBD2. The CDR3 runs to 11 residues. Germline assignment: CDR1 SQVTM and CDR2 ANQGSEA. The DNA of the CDR3 is TGCAGTGGGAGGGCGGCAGATACGCAGTATTTT. Protein sequence: CSGRAADTQYF.

In this sample, this clonotype turned up many times. V and J are TRBV3-1 and TRBJ2-7, with D unresolved. The V gene's germline CDR1 is LGHDT and CDR2 YNNKEL (reference sequence). The CDR3 runs 15 residues. Trimming cost V 5 bases and J 3 bases, with 17 bases left between them. In nucleotides, the CDR3 is TGTGCCAGCAGCTCGCGACGGCGTGGAAACTACGAGCAGTACTTC. Amino acids: CASSSRRRGNYEQYF.

This clonotype was observed a handful of times. The V gene is TRBV14, the J gene TRBJ2-7, with 7 bases that match TRBD1. With 1 base clipped from V and 7 bases from J, the junction kept 10 bases outside the gene matches. This CDR3 region has 15 residues. CDR1 and CDR2 from the germline V gene are SGHDN and FVKESK. The CDR3 loop is CASSQVIDRVGEQYF. For the CDR3, the DNA is TGTGCCAGCAGCCAAGTAATTGACAGGGTGGGGGAGCAGTACTTC.

A note on this clonotype: A much larger clone lies one base from this, so it may be a read error. The V call is TRBV28, the J call TRBJ2-1; weak D call: TRBD2 (6 bases). The germline V and J ends were trimmed by 8 bases and 5 bases, with 16 bases remaining between them. Germline V gene data show CDR1 as MDHEN and CDR2 as SYDVKM. CDR3 length: 14 amino acids. This CDR3 reads CASSVPGVNNEQFF. The CDR3 DNA reads TGTGCCAGCTCGGTCCCGGGGGTCAACAATGAGCAGTTCTTC.

This clonotype was found many times. The chain has TRBV7-2 and TRBJ1-6; D is unclear. The CDR3 sequence is 15 residues long. Germline CDR1 reads SGHTA; CDR2 reads FQGNSA. V dropped 1 base and J dropped 4 bases, with 8 bases sitting between them. CDR3 residues: CASSLEVGYNSPLHF. The CDR3 coding sequence is TGTGCCAGCAGCTTAGAGGTGGGGTATAATTCACCCCTCCACTTT.

V is TRBV7-2 and J is TRBJ1-2; D call uncertain. Germline assignment: CDR1 SGHTA and CDR2 FQGNSA. Trimming pared 4 bases from V and 8 bases from J, leaving 14 bases between. The CDR3 runs 13 residues. The CDR3 nucleotides read TGTGCCAGCAGCTCCGTGGCCCGAGGGGGCTACACCTTC. Translating gives CASSSVARGGYTF.

Many counts were recorded for this clonotype. The J gene is TRBJ2-5, the V gene TRBV4-1; 7 nucleotides agree with TRBD2. This CDR3 comprises 18 residues. Trimming took 0 bases from V and 0 from J; bases not matched to a gene: 10. CDR1 and CDR2 from the germline V gene are MGHRA and YSYEKL. The CDR3 bases are TGCGCCAGCAGCCAAGAGGGCAGGTCTAGCGGATACCAAGAGACCCAGTACTTC. Its translation is CASSQEGRSSGYQETQYF.

This clonotype was recorded many times. This rearrangement joins TRBV20-1 to TRBJ2-5; 9 bases line up with TRBD1. Germline assignment: CDR1 DFQATT and CDR2 SNEGSKA (reference sequence). The V gene end was trimmed by 5 bases and the J gene end by 5 bases; junction bases not matched to a gene: 9. The CDR3 length is 14 residues. The CDR3 loop reads CSAARDRAGETQYF. CDR3 DNA: TGCAGTGCTGCAAGGGACAGGGCAGGGGAGACCCAGTACTTC.

About this clonotype itself: Just one base apart from a much larger clone, this may be a read error. V and J are TRBV5-6 and TRBJ2-1; tentatively, D is TRBD2 (6 bases). The CDR3 loop spans 15 amino acids. CDR1 is SGHDT, CDR2 YYEEEE, per germline. Trimming left V 2 bases short and J 5 bases short, with 14 bases between. DNA of the CDR3: TGTGCCAGCAGCTTCCGCAGCGGGCCTGACAATGAGCAGTTCTTC. Amino acids: CASSFRSGPDNEQFF.

This clonotype was seen repeatedly, ten times or more. CDR3 DNA sequence: TGTGCCAGCAGTTATCCTTCAGATACGCAGTATTTT. Translating it yields CASSYPSDTQYF. The chain recombines TRBV6-2 or TRBV6-3 with TRBJ2-3, with D uncertain. The CDR3 runs 12 residues. Trimming took 3 bases from V and 4 from J, leaving 5 bases between them. The germline V gene encodes CDR1 MNHEY and CDR2 SVGEGT.

This clonotype was seen a few times. The chain joins TRBV7-3 to TRBJ1-1, with TRBD1 as a possible D gene (6 bases). From germline, CDR1 is SGHTA and CDR2 FQGTGA. The V end was cut by 6 bases, the J end by 6 bases, with 8 bases between. The CDR3 length is 11 residues. CDR3: CASSTGSEAFF. CDR3 coding DNA: TGTGCCAGCAGTACAGGGTCTGAAGCTTTCTTT.

This clonotype was seen a few times. This chain connects TRBV5-1 to TRBJ1-1, with 7 bases fitting TRBD1. The CDR3 spans 15 residues. Germline-derived CDR1 and CDR2 are SGHRS and YFSETQ. V shed 4 bases, J shed 1 base, and the junction held 7 bases outside the gene matches. CDR3: CASSLQGTANTEAFF. CDR3 nucleotide sequence: TGCGCCAGCAGCCTACAGGGGACGGCGAACACTGAAGCTTTCTTT.

This clonotype showed up just a few times. The CDR3 DNA reads as TGTGCCAGCAGCGTTAGGGACTCCCCGAGCTCCTACAATGAGCAGTACTTC. Translating gives CASSVRDSPSSYNEQYF. This chain connects TRBV9 to TRBJ2-1; TRBD2 is a possible D gene (6 bases). The J call could be wrong; TRBJ2-7 is a better fit for the DNA end. CDR1 is SGDLS, CDR2 YYNGEE, per germline. The CDR3 extends over 17 amino acids.

This clonotype was seen many times. The chain has TRBV24-1 and TRBJ1-2; 8 bases are a match to TRBD1. CDR1 KGHDR and CDR2 SFDVKD come from the germline V gene. The CDR3 has 14 amino acids. V was clipped by 6 bases and J by 2 bases; unmatched bases: 4. CDR3 nucleotide sequence: TGTGCCACCAGTACAAGGACAGGGAACTATGGCTACACCTTC. The encoded protein is CATSTRTGNYGYTF.

V gene TRBV5-1 combines with J gene TRBJ2-3; 8 bases map to TRBD1. The CDR3 is 14 residues long. Losses at the gene ends were 4 bases for V and 8 bases for J; bases not matched to a gene: 9. The V gene's germline CDR1 is SGHRS and CDR2 YFSETQ. The CDR3: CASSPQGGSSTQYF. CDR3 nucleotide sequence: TGCGCCAGCAGCCCACAGGGGGGTTCTAGTACGCAGTATTTT.

V usage is TRBV23-1 and J usage is TRBJ1-5; 7 bases match TRBD1. TRBV23-1 is marked as an open reading frame, function uncertain. Trimming cost V 2 bases and J 7 bases; bases outside gene matches: 5. The CDR3 is 14 amino acids. The CDR3 sequence: CASSQTGAGQPQHF. The CDR3 bases are TGCGCCAGCAGTCAAACAGGGGCGGGGCAGCCCCAGCATTTT.

The table lists this clonotype with a count of one. Possible read error: a much larger clone is one base away. The chain recombines TRBV4-3 with TRBJ1-5, with unresolved D. Germline V CDR1 and CDR2: LGHNA, YSLEER. The CDR3 sequence is 13 residues long. This chain's CDR3 is CASGQETDQPQHF. As DNA, the CDR3 is TGCGCCAGCGGCCAAGAGACGGATCAGCCCCAGCATTTT.

This clonotype was counted only a few times. This chain connects TRBV27 to TRBJ1-2; D is undetermined. From germline, CDR1 is MNHEY and CDR2 SMNVEV (reference sequence). V dropped 6 bases and J dropped 0 bases, with 23 bases sitting between them. The CDR3 is 18 residues long. The CDR3, as DNA: TGTGCCAGCAGCCAGTCAGGCCCAGGCGGATCTTCTAACTATGGCTACACCTTC. Residues: CASSQSGPGGSSNYGYTF.

Turning to this clonotype: A much larger clone is a single base away; this may be a read error. The CDR3 here is CAQLRVKPNEQYF. For the CDR3, the DNA is TGTGCTCAACTTAGGGTCAAGCCCAATGAGCAGTACTTC. The rearrangement joins TRBV30 to TRBJ2-5; D gene uncertain. Germline lookup yields CDR1 GTSNPN and CDR2 SVGIG (reference sequence). CDR3 length: 13 amino acids.

Details on this clonotype: A read error may be the cause here, since a much bigger clone is one base away. The V and J genes are TRBV5-1 and TRBJ2-1; 10 bases are a match to TRBD2. Germline CDR1 and CDR2: SGHRS and YFSETQ. The length of the CDR3 is 15 residues. The CDR3 DNA sequence: TGCGCCAGCAACTTGTGGACTAGCGGTCTAGGTGAGCAGTTCTTC. This codes for CASNLWTSGLGEQFF.

In this sample, this clonotype turned up a few times. A much larger clone differs by one base, so this may be a read error. The chain recombines TRBV27 with TRBJ2-7; TRBD1 aligns across 8 bases. This CDR3 is built from 15 residues. Germline V CDR1 and CDR2: MNHEY, SMNVEV (reference sequence). V was pared by 2 bases and J by 4 bases, with 7 bases of the junction left unmatched. CDR3 in DNA: TGTGCCAGCAGTTTAGGGGGGACAGGATGGTACGAGCAGTACTTC. Protein sequence: CASSLGGTGWYEQYF.

To note about this clonotype: The junction shows a germline mismatch at one end, possibly a read error. J is TRBJ1-2 and V is TRBV5-1; D unclear. The CDR3 is 15 amino acids. Per germline, CDR1 SGHRS and CDR2 YFSETQ. CDR3 protein: CASSWDGQRNYSYTF. The CDR3 coding sequence is TGCGCCAGCAGCTGGGATGGGCAACGTAACTATAGCTACACCTTC.

This clonotype was detected ten times or more. CDR3 in amino acids: CSASPVQEQFF. As DNA, the CDR3 is TGCAGTGCTAGCCCCGTGCAAGAGCAGTTCTTC. V is TRBV20-1 and J is TRBJ2-1; D not resolved. Germline CDR1 and CDR2: DFQATT and SNEGSKA (reference sequence). Trimming stripped 3 bases from V and 10 bases from J, with 10 bases between. The CDR3 has 11 residues.

There are many counts of this clonotype. The rearrangement uses TRBV12-3 or TRBV12-4 and TRBJ1-2; D perhaps matches TRBD1 (5 bases). There are 14 residues in the CDR3. Between the trimmed V and J ends, which lost 3 bases and 7 bases, there was a span of 15 bases. The CDR3 is CASSFRGREGGYTF. The CDR3 DNA is TGTGCCAGCAGTTTCCGCGGCAGGGAGGGTGGCTACACCTTC.

The sample holds many counts of this clonotype. A single base separates this from a much larger clone, so it may be a read error. This sequence joins TRBV10-3 and TRBJ2-1; D may correspond to TRBD1 or TRBD2 (6 bases each). The DNA end favors TRBJ2-7, so the J call may be wrong. The CDR3 covers 16 residues. Germline values: CDR1 ENHRY, CDR2 SYGVKD. The CDR3 reads CAIRALTVRGDNEQYF. The CDR3 DNA is TGTGCCATCAGGGCCTTGACAGTTAGGGGGGACAATGAGCAGTACTTC.

This clonotype was counted a few times. Just one base apart from a much larger clone, this may be a read error. CDR3 DNA: TGCAGTGCTGCCTTGGAGAGCTCCTACAATGAGCAGTTCTTC. It yields the protein CSAALESSYNEQFF. This sequence joins TRBV20-1 and TRBJ2-1, with unresolved D. Germline V gene lookup returns CDR1 DFQATT and CDR2 SNEGSKA (reference sequence). This CDR3 contains 14 residues. V gave up 5 bases and J gave up 0 bases, with 11 bases separating them.

This clonotype was recorded at least ten times. The CDR3 protein is CASSLGGGSQETQYF. The CDR3 bases are TGTGCCAGCAGCTTAGGGGGGGGGTCCCAAGAGACCCAGTACTTC. The V gene is TRBV7-3, the J gene TRBJ2-5; 7 nucleotides match TRBD2. The CDR3 runs to 15 residues. The germline V gene has CDR1 SGHTA and CDR2 FQGTGA. With V trimmed by 2 bases and J by 1 base, 4 bases remained unmatched.

This clonotype has a count of ten or more. The V gene is TRBV27, the J gene TRBJ2-1, with unresolved D. In germline, CDR1 is MNHEY, CDR2 SMNVEV (reference sequence). V was cut by 5 bases and J by 12 bases, with 14 bases left in between. The CDR3 spans 12 residues. The CDR3 loop reads CASSTELARQFF. DNA for the CDR3: TGTGCCAGCAGTACGGAACTGGCAAGGCAGTTCTTC.

This clonotype has ten or more counts. The rearrangement joins TRBV6-1 to TRBJ2-7; D might be TRBD2 (5 bases). Germline assignment: CDR1 MNHNS and CDR2 SASEGT. V lost 7 bases and J lost 2, with 15 bases in between. The CDR3 spans 14 residues. The CDR3 protein is CASIILTGAYEQYF. CDR3 bases: TGTGCCAGCATCATTCTTACCGGGGCCTACGAGCAGTACTTC.